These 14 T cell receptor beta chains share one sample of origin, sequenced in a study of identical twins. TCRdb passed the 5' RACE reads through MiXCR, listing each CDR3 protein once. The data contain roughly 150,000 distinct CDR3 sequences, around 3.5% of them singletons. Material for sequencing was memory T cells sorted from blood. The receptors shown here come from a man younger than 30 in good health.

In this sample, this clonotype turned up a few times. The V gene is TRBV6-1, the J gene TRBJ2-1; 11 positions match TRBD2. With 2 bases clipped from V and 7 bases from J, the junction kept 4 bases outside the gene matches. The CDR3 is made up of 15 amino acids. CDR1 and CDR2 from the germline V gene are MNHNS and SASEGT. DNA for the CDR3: TGTGCCAGCAGTGAACTAGCGGGAGGCCAAAATGAGCAGTTCTTC. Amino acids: CASSELAGGQNEQFF.

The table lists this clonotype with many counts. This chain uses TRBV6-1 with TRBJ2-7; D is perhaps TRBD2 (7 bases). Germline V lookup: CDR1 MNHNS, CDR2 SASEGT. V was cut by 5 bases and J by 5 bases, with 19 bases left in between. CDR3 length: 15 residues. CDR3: CASSPPGPGGHEQYF. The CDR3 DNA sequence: TGTGCCAGCAGTCCGCCGGGTCCGGGGGGCCACGAGCAGTACTTC.

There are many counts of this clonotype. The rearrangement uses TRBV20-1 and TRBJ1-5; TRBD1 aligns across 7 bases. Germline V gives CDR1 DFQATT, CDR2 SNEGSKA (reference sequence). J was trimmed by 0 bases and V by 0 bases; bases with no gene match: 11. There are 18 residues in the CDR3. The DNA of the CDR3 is TGCAGTGCTAGAGACGTGGCTCAGGGGGGGAATAGCAATCAGCCCCAGCATTTT. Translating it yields CSARDVAQGGNSNQPQHF.

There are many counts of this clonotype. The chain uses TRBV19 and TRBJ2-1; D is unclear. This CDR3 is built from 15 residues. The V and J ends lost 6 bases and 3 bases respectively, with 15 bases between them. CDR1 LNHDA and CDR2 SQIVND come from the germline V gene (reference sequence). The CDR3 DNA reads TGTGCCAGTAGGGGTCAGGACCTCGTCTACAATGAGCAGTTCTTC. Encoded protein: CASRGQDLVYNEQFF.

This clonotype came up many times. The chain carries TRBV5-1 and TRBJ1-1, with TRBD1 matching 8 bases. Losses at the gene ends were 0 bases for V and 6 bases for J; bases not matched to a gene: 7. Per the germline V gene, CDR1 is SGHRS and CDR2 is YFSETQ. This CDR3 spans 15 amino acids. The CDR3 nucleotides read TGCGCCAGCAGCTTGGTAAGCAGGGGGCGGTCTGAAGCTTTCTTT. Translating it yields CASSLVSRGRSEAFF.

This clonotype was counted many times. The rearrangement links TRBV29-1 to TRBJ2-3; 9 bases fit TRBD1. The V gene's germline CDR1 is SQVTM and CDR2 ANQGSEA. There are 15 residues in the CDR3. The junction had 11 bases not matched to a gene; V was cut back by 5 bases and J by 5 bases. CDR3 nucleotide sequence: TGCAGCGTTTCTTCCGGGACAGGGATTCGAGATACGCAGTATTTT. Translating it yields CSVSSGTGIRDTQYF.

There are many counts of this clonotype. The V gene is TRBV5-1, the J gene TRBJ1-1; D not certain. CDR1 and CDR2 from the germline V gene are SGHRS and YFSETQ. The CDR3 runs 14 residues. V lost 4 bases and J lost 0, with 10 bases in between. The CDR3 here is CASSPGVMNTEAFF. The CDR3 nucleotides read TGCGCCAGCAGCCCGGGAGTTATGAACACTGAAGCTTTCTTT.

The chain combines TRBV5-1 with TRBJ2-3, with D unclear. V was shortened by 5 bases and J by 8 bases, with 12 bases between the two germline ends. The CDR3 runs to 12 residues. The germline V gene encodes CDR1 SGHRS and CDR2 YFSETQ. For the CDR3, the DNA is TGCGCCAGCAGAGCAGCGTGGAGTACGCAGTATTTT. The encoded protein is CASRAAWSTQYF.

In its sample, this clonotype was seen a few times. CDR3 in DNA: TGTGCCAGCAGCTTGGCCAACAGGGCCTACGAGCAGTACTTC. This codes for CASSLANRAYEQYF. V gene TRBV5-5 combines with J gene TRBJ2-7, with D tentatively TRBD1 (6 bases). Trimming took 0 bases from V and 2 from J, leaving 9 bases between them. The germline CDR1 and CDR2 sequences are SGHKS and YYEKEE (reference sequence). The CDR3 has 14 amino acids.

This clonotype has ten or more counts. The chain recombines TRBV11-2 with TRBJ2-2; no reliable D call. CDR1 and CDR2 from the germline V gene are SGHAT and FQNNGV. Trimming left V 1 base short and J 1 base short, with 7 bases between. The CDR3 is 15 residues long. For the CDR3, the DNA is TGTGCCAGCAGCTTAGGTCTGGTGAACACCGGGGAGCTGTTTTTT. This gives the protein CASSLGLVNTGELFF.

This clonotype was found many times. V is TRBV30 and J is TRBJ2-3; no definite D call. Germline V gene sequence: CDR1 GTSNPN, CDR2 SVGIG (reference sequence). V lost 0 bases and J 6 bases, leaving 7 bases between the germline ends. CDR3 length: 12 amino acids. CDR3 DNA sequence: TGTGCCTGGAGTGTACGGTCCGATACGCAGTATTTT. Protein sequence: CAWSVRSDTQYF.

The CDR3 loop is CASNRVFTGELFF. In DNA, the CDR3 is TGTGCCAGTAATAGGGTATTCACCGGGGAGCTGTTTTTT. The genes are TRBV19 and TRBJ2-2; D is unclear. Germline CDR1 and CDR2: LNHDA and SQIVND (reference sequence). Trimming removed 7 bases from V and 4 bases from J, with 10 bases in between. CDR3 length equals 13 residues.

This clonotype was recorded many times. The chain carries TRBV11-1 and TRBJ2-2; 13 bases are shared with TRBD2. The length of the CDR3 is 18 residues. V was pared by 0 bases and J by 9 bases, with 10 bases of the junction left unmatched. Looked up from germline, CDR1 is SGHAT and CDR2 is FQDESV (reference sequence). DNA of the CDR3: TGTGCCAGCAGCTTAGCTGACCTGGGACTAGCGGGAAGTCGGGAGCTGTTTTTT. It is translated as CASSLADLGLAGSRELFF.

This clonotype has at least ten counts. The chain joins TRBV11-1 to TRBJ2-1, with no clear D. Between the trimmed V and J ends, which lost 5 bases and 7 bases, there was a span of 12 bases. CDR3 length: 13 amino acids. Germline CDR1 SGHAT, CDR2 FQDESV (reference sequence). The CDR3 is CASSSSRLNEQFF. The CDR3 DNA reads TGTGCCAGCAGCAGTTCAAGGCTTAATGAGCAGTTCTTC.